The next 25 T cell receptor beta chains were all read from a single sample in a study of CD8 T cells in ankylosing spondylitis. Study-level findings and limits: A motif in TCR beta, a set of about eight highly homologous variants, appeared characteristic of ankylosing spondylitis blood.

TCRdb re-called the 5' RACE reads with MiXCR, one entry per CDR3 protein. The table includes about 440,000 distinct CDR3 sequences, 17% detected once. Their antigens are not known. Sequencing was performed on blood, either unsorted or a sorted T cell fraction (not recorded which). These receptor sequences come from a male donor with ankylosing spondylitis.

The chain couples TRBV6-5 to TRBJ2-1; 8 bases agree with TRBD2. The length of the CDR3 is 16 residues. V trimming: 3 bases; J trimming: 9 bases; junction bases outside the gene matches: 13. From germline, CDR1 is MNHEY and CDR2 SVGAGI. CDR3 amino acids: CASSYQAGTRAVEQFF. CDR3 DNA: TGTGCCAGCAGTTATCAGGCCGGGACTAGGGCCGTTGAGCAGTTCTTC.

The J gene is TRBJ2-3, the V gene TRBV7-9; D is ambiguous. The V end lost 4 bases, the J end lost 4 bases, and 15 bases lay between the germline ends. Germline V lookup: CDR1 SEHNR, CDR2 FQNEAQ (reference sequence). This CDR3 comprises 15 residues. CDR3 in DNA: TGTGCCAGCAGCTCTAATTCGGTGGGGTCAGATACGCAGTATTTT. The encoded protein is CASSSNSVGSDTQYF.

This clonotype was picked up a small number of times. The chain joins TRBV6-6 to TRBJ2-1; D call uncertain. CDR1 is MNHNY, CDR2 SVGAGI, per germline (reference sequence). The ends were cut back, 2 bases at V and 6 bases at J, with 8 bases in the middle. The CDR3 totals 13 residues. The CDR3 reads CASSYRAINEQFF. CDR3 coding DNA: TGTGCCAGCAGTTACCGGGCCATCAATGAGCAGTTCTTC.

This clonotype has ten or more counts. The chain carries TRBV4-3 and TRBJ2-2; 9 bases are shared with TRBD2. Germline values: CDR1 LGHNA, CDR2 YSLEER. The ends lost 0 bases at V and 9 bases at J; junction bases unmatched: 11. The length of the CDR3 is 17 residues. CDR3 coding DNA: TGCGCCAGCAGCCAAGAGATGGCGGGAGGGCTTTACAGGGAGCTGTTTTTT. It is translated as CASSQEMAGGLYRELFF.

Ten or more counts support this clonotype. This chain links TRBV5-1 with TRBJ2-1, with D possibly TRBD2 on 6 matching bases. From germline, CDR1 is SGHRS and CDR2 YFSETQ. The CDR3 contains 15 residues. Trimming cost V 4 bases and J 0 bases, with 11 bases left between them. The CDR3 is CASSPGVSSYNEQFF. CDR3 bases: TGCGCCAGCAGCCCGGGGGTTAGCTCCTACAATGAGCAGTTCTTC.

This clonotype was seen at least ten times. The rearrangement uses TRBV12-3 or TRBV12-4 and TRBJ2-7, with D tentatively TRBD2 (6 bases). V was shortened by 8 bases and J by 9 bases, with 26 bases between the two germline ends. The CDR3 has 15 residues. For the CDR3, the DNA is TGTGCCAGCGGCCGGACTACGGGAGACCAATGGGGGCAGTACTTC. This codes for CASGRTTGDQWGQYF.

This clonotype came up a few times. The chain couples TRBV20-1 to TRBJ2-7; 8 bases match TRBD2. CDR1 is DFQATT, CDR2 SNEGSKA, per germline (reference sequence). The V segment lost 1 base and the J segment 4 bases; nucleotides outside the gene matches: 6. The CDR3 is made up of 14 amino acids. The DNA of the CDR3 is TGCAGTGCTAGAGTAGCGGGAATCGATTACGAGCAGTACTTC. Translation: CSARVAGIDYEQYF.

In this sample, this clonotype turned up a few times. The V gene is TRBV12-3 or TRBV12-4, the J gene TRBJ1-2; weak D call: TRBD1 (5 bases). The CDR3 extends over 15 amino acids. Trimming took off 6 bases at V and 2 bases at J, with 16 bases between the two ends. This CDR3 is CASRQARGANYGYTF. The CDR3 nucleotides read TGTGCCAGCAGACAAGCTAGAGGGGCCAACTATGGCTACACCTTC.

This clonotype has just a few counts. This chain connects TRBV12-3 or TRBV12-4 to TRBJ2-3, with 9 bases lining up with TRBD1. J gave up 6 bases and V 4 bases, and 11 bases lay outside the gene matches. The CDR3 consists of 16 residues. This chain's CDR3 is CASSSTQDRGRDTQYF. The CDR3 DNA follows: TGTGCCAGCAGTTCCACCCAGGACAGGGGTAGGGATACGCAGTATTTT.

V is TRBV29-1 and J is TRBJ1-2, with D possibly TRBD1 on 6 matching bases. CDR3 length: 12 residues. Germline loops: CDR1 SQVTM, CDR2 ANQGSEA. CDR3 in amino acids: CSVGQPNYGYTF. CDR3 DNA sequence: TGCAGTGTCGGACAGCCGAACTATGGCTACACCTTC.

V usage is TRBV7-2 and J usage is TRBJ1-2; D remains ambiguous. CDR3 length equals 13 residues. Looked up from germline, CDR1 is SGHTA and CDR2 is FQGNSA. The V and J ends lost 3 bases and 3 bases respectively, with 8 bases between them. DNA of the CDR3: TGTGCCAGCAGCTTTAGGGCAGACTATGGCTACACCTTC. It specifies CASSFRADYGYTF.

This clonotype was counted only a few times. V gene TRBV4-1 combines with J gene TRBJ2-3; D not resolved. This CDR3 spans 17 amino acids. CDR1 is MGHRA and CDR2 is YSYEKL in the germline V gene. V was clipped by 3 bases and J by 0 bases, with 16 bases between them. The CDR3 nucleotides read TGCGCCAGCAGCCACGGGCTTCTTGGGCGTAGCACAGATACGCAGTATTTT. It specifies CASSHGLLGRSTDTQYF.

This clonotype was counted only a few times. The chain has TRBV12-3 or TRBV12-4 and TRBJ1-5; 9 nucleotides agree with TRBD1. The CDR3 covers 16 residues. V dropped 1 base and J dropped 7; count of bases not matched to a gene: 8. The CDR3 spells CASSLGPQGAGQPQHF. CDR3 DNA sequence: TGTGCCAGCAGTTTAGGCCCACAGGGGGCCGGGCAGCCCCAGCATTTT.

This clonotype was counted only a few times. The genes are TRBV12-3 or TRBV12-4 and TRBJ2-3; either TRBD1 or TRBD2 may fit D (6 bases each). The CDR3 is made up of 14 amino acids. The V end was cut by 3 bases, the J end by 7 bases, with 14 bases between. The CDR3 bases are TGTGCCAGCAGTTTGAACGGGGGCCGGAATACGCAGTATTTT. Its protein is CASSLNGGRNTQYF.

The V and J genes are TRBV19 and TRBJ2-2, with D perhaps being TRBD1 or TRBD2 (5 bases each). Trimming removed 7 bases from V and 1 base from J, with 13 bases in between. The CDR3 consists of 15 residues. Germline loops: CDR1 LNHDA, CDR2 SQIVND (reference sequence). The CDR3 bases are TGTGCCAGTAACCCCGGGACCATGAACACCGGGGAGCTGTTTTTT. Translating gives CASNPGTMNTGELFF.

This chain links TRBV13 with TRBJ1-1; a possible D gene is TRBD1 (6 bases). This CDR3 region has 14 residues. CDR1 and CDR2 (germline): PRHDT, FYEKMQ (reference sequence). The germline V and J ends were trimmed by 2 bases and 1 base, with 8 bases remaining between them. CDR3 sequence reads: CASSLQGQNTEAFF. The CDR3 DNA is TGTGCCAGCAGCTTACAGGGGCAGAACACTGAAGCTTTCTTT.

The chain employs TRBV20-1 and TRBJ2-3, with D unclear. The V end was cut by 8 bases, the J end by 1 base, with 16 bases between. The CDR3 has 14 residues. Germline values: CDR1 DFQATT, CDR2 SNEGSKA (reference sequence). In DNA form, the CDR3 reads TGCAGTTCCTCCACGGCGGCAGGCACAGATACGCAGTATTTT. It encodes CSSSTAAGTDTQYF.

This clonotype was counted between two and nine times. The chain is built from TRBV11-2 and TRBJ2-1; D ambiguous. V lost 3 bases, J lost 5 bases, and 17 bases lay in between. The CDR3 totals 16 residues. CDR1 is SGHAT, CDR2 FQNNGV, per germline. CDR3 sequence (DNA): TGTGCCAGCAGCTTTCGGCCAAACACCTTACACAATGAGCAGTTCTTC. Protein: CASSFRPNTLHNEQFF.

This clonotype has only a few counts. The chain combines TRBV4-1 with TRBJ2-3; 12 bases fit TRBD2. The CDR3 has 16 amino acids. CDR1 is MGHRA and CDR2 is YSYEKL in the germline V gene. The J segment lost 3 bases and the V segment lost 1 base, leaving 2 bases of the junction unmatched. CDR3 loop: CASSQGTSGVTDTQYF. CDR3 DNA: TGCGCCAGCAGCCAAGGGACTAGCGGGGTTACAGATACGCAGTATTTT.

The gene calls are TRBV5-6 and TRBJ2-2; D is uncertain. The CDR3 contains 13 residues. The germline CDR1 and CDR2 sequences are SGHDT and YYEEEE. Trimming removed 0 bases at V and 4 bases at J, with 4 bases between. CDR3 coding DNA: TGTGCCAGCAGCTTGGGAGTCACCGGGGAGCTGTTTTTT. Its protein product is CASSLGVTGELFF.

The V gene is TRBV6-2 or TRBV6-3, the J gene TRBJ1-1; possible D gene TRBD1, 6 bases. Germline CDR1 is MNHEY and CDR2 is SVGEGT. The CDR3 contains 15 residues. The germline V and J ends were trimmed by 6 bases and 7 bases, with 21 bases remaining between them. The CDR3 nucleotides are TGTGCCAGCAGCAAGACAGGTAGAGGGGATAATGAAGCTTTCTTT. It translates to CASSKTGRGDNEAFF.

The chain combines TRBV12-3 or TRBV12-4 with TRBJ1-3, with D possibly TRBD1 on 5 matching bases. Trimming stripped 6 bases from V and 4 bases from J, with 25 bases between. The CDR3 is 18 amino acids. The CDR3 DNA reads as TGTGCCAGCAGCTTCCGGCGGGGGGTGGGATCGATGGGAAACACCATATATTTT. As protein: CASSFRRGVGSMGNTIYF.

This sequence joins TRBV2 and TRBJ2-7; 14 positions agree with TRBD2. The CDR3 has 14 residues. CDR1 and CDR2 (germline): SNHLY, FYNNEI. With V trimmed by 3 bases and J by 7 bases, 2 bases remained unmatched. The chain's CDR3 is CASSEGLAGVEQYF. The CDR3 DNA reads as TGTGCCAGCAGTGAGGGACTAGCGGGAGTTGAGCAGTACTTC.

This clonotype was counted many times. The chain uses TRBV5-6 and TRBJ2-5, with TRBD2 as a possible D gene (6 bases). The CDR3 covers 16 residues. Germline loops: CDR1 SGHDT, CDR2 YYEEEE. Trimming left V 1 base short and J 0 bases short, with 13 bases between. The DNA of the CDR3 is TGTGCCAGCAGCTTGAGAGGGACTTCATACCAAGAGACCCAGTACTTC. It translates to CASSLRGTSYQETQYF.

The CDR3 loop reads CASSETSGIVETQYF. The CDR3, as DNA: TGTGCCAGTAGCGAGACTAGCGGGATAGTAGAGACCCAGTACTTC. The chain joins TRBV19 to TRBJ2-5; 11 bases line up with TRBD2. Germline V gene sequence: CDR1 LNHDA, CDR2 SQIVND (reference sequence). The CDR3 runs 15 residues. The ends lost 6 bases at V and 4 bases at J; junction bases unmatched: 7.